This T cell receptor (beta chain) was retrieved from a study of shared clonotypes between healthy human individuals. Across several immunoSEQ plates, the genomic DNA of each subset was split evenly. Only in-frame clones appear in the TCRdb table, and some are missing; sequencing was by immunoSEQ multiplex PCR. This sample yields about 590,000 clones, of which 95% to 96% are seen a single time; 0.095% to 0.12% belongs to the top ten. Naive CD8 cells, CD45RO-negative and positively selected for CCR7, excluded terminally differentiated effector memory CD45RA+ cells. General study points: Naive subsets generally had larger estimated richness than memory subsets.

On this clone itself: Its target is unknown.

This TCR came from a woman aged 25 to 39 in good health. The sample taken for sequencing was naive CD8+ T cells sorted from blood.

The DNA for the CDR3 is TGTGCCAGCAGTTTATCAGACAGGGATGAGCAGTTCTTC. It specifies CASSLSDRDEQFF. J is TRBJ2-1 and V is TRBV27; TRBD1 aligns across 7 bases. The CDR3 is 13 residues long. The J segment lost 8 bases and the V segment lost 0 bases, leaving 1 base of the junction unmatched. Germline assignment: CDR1 MNHEY and CDR2 SMNVEV (reference sequence).